A single sample gave rise to the 9 T cell receptor beta chains below, sequenced in a study of OX40 agonist ivuxolimab in advanced cancers. Libraries were prepared by immunoSEQ multiplex PCR; TCRdb keeps only in-frame clonotypes and omits some of them. This table holds some 87,000 clones, approximately 90% found once. The sequences come from CD4+ or CD8+ T cells sorted from blood, collected in a trial of the OX40 agonist ivuxolimab. Receptors originate from an adult with an advanced solid tumor such as melanoma, head and neck, liver or kidney cancer.

This sequence joins TRBV9 and TRBJ2-5, with TRBD2 identical over 10 bases. This CDR3 spans 16 amino acids. V was clipped by 0 bases and J by 1 base; unmatched bases: 3. The germline gives CDR1 SGDLS, CDR2 YYNGEE. The CDR3 nucleotides are TGTGCCAGCAGCGTAGGGACTAGCGGAGTCCAAGAGACCCAGTACTTC. It codes for CASSVGTSGVQETQYF.

The chain joins TRBV6-7 to TRBJ1-1, with D possibly being TRBD1 (5 bases). TRBV6-7 has ORF status, its function being uncertain. Trimming left V 7 bases short and J 1 base short, with 10 bases between. The CDR3 has 13 amino acids. CDR3 coding DNA: TGTGCCAGCACCCTAGACAGGAACACTGAAGCTTTCTTT. It translates to CASTLDRNTEAFF.

This chain joins TRBV2 and TRBJ1-2; D unclear. Trimming shortened V by 2 bases and J by 2 bases, and 9 bases separated the two germline ends. The germline CDR1 and CDR2 sequences are SNHLY and FYNNEI. CDR3 length equals 14 residues. DNA for the CDR3: TGTGCCAGCAGTGAAAAAGGCAGGAACTATGGCTACACCTTC. It translates to CASSEKGRNYGYTF. Full variable domain (outside the CDR3, taken from reference TRBV2 and TRBJ1-2): EPEVTQTPSHQVTQMGQEVILRCVPISNHLYFYWYRQILGQKVEFLVSFYNNEISEKSEIFDDQFSVERPDGSNFTLKIRSTKLEDSAMYFCASSEKGRNYGYTFGSGTRLTVV.

CDR3 amino acids: CASSRREGVSNTGELFF. The CDR3 DNA reads TGTGCCAGCAGCAGGCGGGAGGGGGTCTCGAACACCGGGGAGCTGTTTTTT. The V and J genes are TRBV9 and TRBJ2-2; 9 bases are shared with TRBD2. Per germline, CDR1 SGDLS and CDR2 YYNGEE. The length of the CDR3 is 17 residues. V was pared by 4 bases and J by 0 bases, with 7 bases of the junction left unmatched. Full variable domain (outside the CDR3, taken from reference TRBV9 and TRBJ2-2): DSGVTQTPKHLITATGQRVTLRCSPRSGDLSVYWYQQSLDQGLQFLIQYYNGEERAKGNILERFSAQQFPDLHSELNLSSLELGDSALYFCASSRREGVSNTGELFFGEGSRLTVL.

This clone appeared once. The J gene is TRBJ2-1, the V gene TRBV29-1, with 11 nucleotides matching TRBD2. Germline-derived CDR1 and CDR2 are SQVTM and ANQGSEA. The V gene end was trimmed by 7 bases and the J gene end by 2 bases; junction bases not matched to a gene: 7. The CDR3 totals 15 residues. The CDR3 region is CSASGTSGAYNEQFF. CDR3 nucleotide sequence: TGCAGCGCAAGTGGGACTAGCGGAGCCTACAATGAGCAGTTCTTC.

The chain links TRBV6-5 to TRBJ1-1, with unresolved D. The CDR3 contains 14 residues. With 8 bases removed from V and 6 bases from J, the gap between germline ends came to 19 bases. Germline V gives CDR1 MNHEY, CDR2 SVGAGI. CDR3 bases: TGTGCCAGCTTGGCTAACAGAGGGCCCGCTGAAGCTTTCTTT. Amino acids: CASLANRGPAEAFF.

The rearrangement joins TRBV14 to TRBJ2-3; D is undetermined. This CDR3 spans 13 amino acids. Trimming took off 0 bases at V and 10 bases at J, with 11 bases between the two ends. Per the germline V gene, CDR1 is SGHDN and CDR2 is FVKESK. The CDR3 loop reads CASSQDRYRAQYF. The CDR3 DNA reads as TGTGCCAGCAGCCAAGATCGTTACCGGGCGCAGTATTTT.

The chain uses TRBV5-5 and TRBJ2-1; 10 bases fit TRBD2. Per the germline V gene, CDR1 is SGHKS and CDR2 is YYEKEE (reference sequence). This CDR3 is 17 amino acids long. V lost 0 bases to trimming and J lost 8 bases; unmatched junction nucleotides: 11. The CDR3 sequence: CASSLAAGGLAGHEQFF. CDR3 bases: TGTGCCAGCAGCTTGGCAGCGGGGGGGCTGGCCGGGCATGAGCAGTTCTTC.

The chain recombines TRBV5-4 with TRBJ2-7; 7 nucleotides line up with TRBD2. The CDR3 has 15 amino acids. With 0 bases clipped from V and 5 bases from J, the junction kept 8 bases outside the gene matches. Germline CDR1 and CDR2: SGHNT and YYREEE (reference sequence). The CDR3 DNA follows: TGTGCCAGCAGCTTGGCCCTGACTAGCTTCGACGAGCAGTACTTC. This translates into CASSLALTSFDEQYF.